This entry concerns a single T cell receptor beta chain. Its specificity is unknown. This entry comes from a study of T cell repertoires in cytomegalovirus infection. Study-wide findings and caveats: Individuals carrying CMV plus the relevant HLA were identified by cumulative frequency of public TCR beta families.

CDR3 length: 13 amino acids. The germline V gene encodes CDR1 LGHNA and CDR2 YSLEER. V was shortened by 0 bases and J by 6 bases, with 9 bases between the two germline ends. TCRdb processed the reads anew with MiXCR; each CDR3 protein has one entry. The sample shows roughly 200,000 distinct CDR3 sequences, about a tenth of them seen only once. The chain joins TRBV4-3 to TRBJ2-7; D is unresolved. The receptor was derived from a human donor in good health (CMV status not recorded). Some clones in this sample may be carry-over from other donors' samples. The sequenced material came from PBMCs. The CDR3 DNA reads as TGCGCCAGCAGCCAAGAAATAGGGTCCGAGCAGTACTTC. Encoded protein: CASSQEIGSEQYF.